These 9 T cell receptor beta chains originate from one sample sequenced in a study of beta chain features in type 1 diabetes (dated by TCRdb to the late 2010s). The method was the immunoSEQ multiplex PCR assay. The entire isolated RNA was reverse transcribed using the High Capacity cDNA Reverse Transcription Kit, and thus expressed TCRB transcripts were sequenced. In its TCRdb copy, this immuneACCESS table keeps in-frame sequences only and misses some clones. Where compared with another copy, unresolved V genes explain less than half of these, and the others have no known cause. The sample records 900,000 or so clones, around a sixth of which are singletons. The ten largest clones capture 0.02% to 0.03% of the sample. Sample: naive CD4+ T cells from blood. Explained via the paper, the cell subset or site label denotes: true naive CD4+ T cells. The receptors here all came from a woman between 18 and 29 years old in good health.

A few counts support this clone. J is TRBJ1-2 and V is TRBV7-2; no reliable D call. V lost 5 bases to trimming and J lost 5 bases, with 6 bases between them. The CDR3 extends over 11 amino acids. Germline V gene sequence: CDR1 SGHTA, CDR2 FQGNSA. Here the CDR3 DNA reads TGTGCCAGCAGCACACTTTATGGCTACACCTTC. Protein product: CASSTLYGYTF.

Here the CDR3 reads CASSFSTFIQETQYF. Here the CDR3 DNA reads TGTGCCAGCAGTTTTAGCACCTTTATTCAAGAGACCCAGTACTTC. The gene calls are TRBV28 and TRBJ2-5; D ambiguous. V was shortened by 3 bases and J by 2 bases, with 13 bases between the two germline ends. CDR1 MDHEN and CDR2 SYDVKM come from the germline V gene. CDR3 length: 15 amino acids.

The V gene is TRBV5-6, the J gene TRBJ2-3, with D perhaps matching TRBD2 (5 bases). Per the germline V gene, CDR1 is SGHDT and CDR2 is YYEEEE. V was trimmed by 1 base and J by 2 bases, leaving 14 bases between them. The CDR3 loop spans 16 amino acids. Here the CDR3 DNA reads TGTGCCAGCAGCTTGCTGGGCGGGCAGTTCACAGATACGCAGTATTTT. Residues: CASSLLGGQFTDTQYF.

This clone was found a few times. The rearrangement uses TRBV5-8 and TRBJ2-5; 12 nucleotides agree with TRBD2. The V gene end was trimmed by 0 bases and the J gene end by 5 bases; junction bases not matched to a gene: 8. Germline V gene data show CDR1 as SGHTS and CDR2 as YDEGEE. The CDR3 is 17 amino acids. The CDR3 loop reads CASSLGASGRARETQYF. The CDR3 DNA follows: TGTGCCAGCAGCTTGGGAGCTAGCGGGAGGGCCCGGGAGACCCAGTACTTC.

A few counts support this clone. The V gene is TRBV6-6, the J gene TRBJ2-7, with 7 bases lining up with TRBD2. Germline-derived CDR1 and CDR2 are MNHNY and SVGAGI (reference sequence). V lost 10 bases to trimming and J lost 2 bases; unmatched junction nucleotides: 14. The CDR3 has 15 residues. The CDR3 reads CATNNGLAAPYEQYF. The CDR3 nucleotides read TGTGCCACCAACAACGGGCTAGCGGCACCCTACGAGCAGTACTTC.

A few counts support this clone. J is TRBJ1-1 and V is TRBV5-1, with no clear D. V lost 1 base and J lost 0, with 10 bases in between. This CDR3 has 15 residues. In germline, CDR1 is SGHRS, CDR2 YFSETQ. CDR3 DNA sequence: TGCGCCAGCAGCTTGACGGTCGGGGTGAACACTGAAGCTTTCTTT. Translating gives CASSLTVGVNTEAFF.

This clone has a handful of counts. The DNA for the CDR3 is TGTGCCAGCTCCCCCAGGCGGCAGGACCACGGGGAGACCCAGTACTTC. Translating it yields CASSPRRQDHGETQYF. This sequence joins TRBV18 and TRBJ2-5; D is unresolved. V lost 6 bases, J lost 5 bases, and 22 bases lay in between. Germline lookup yields CDR1 KGHSH and CDR2 LQKENI. The CDR3 loop spans 16 amino acids.

Only a few counts were recorded for this clone. The genes are TRBV10-3 and TRBJ1-3; 7 bases are a match to TRBD1. The CDR3 runs to 15 residues. Germline CDR1 and CDR2: ENHRY and SYGVKD. Unmatched junction bases numbered 4, after V lost 4 bases and J lost 1 base. The CDR3, as DNA: TGTGCCATCAGTGGGGCGACAGGGTCTGGAAACACCATATATTTT. Protein product: CAISGATGSGNTIYF.

A few counts support this clone. V is TRBV5-5 and J is TRBJ1-2, with 7 bases identical to TRBD1. This CDR3 comprises 14 residues. CDR1 SGHKS and CDR2 YYEKEE come from the germline V gene (reference sequence). V shed 4 bases and J 4 bases; nucleotides not matched to a gene: 7. The CDR3 region is CASSPGQTRYGYTF. DNA of the CDR3: TGTGCCAGCAGCCCGGGACAGACACGCTATGGCTACACCTTC.